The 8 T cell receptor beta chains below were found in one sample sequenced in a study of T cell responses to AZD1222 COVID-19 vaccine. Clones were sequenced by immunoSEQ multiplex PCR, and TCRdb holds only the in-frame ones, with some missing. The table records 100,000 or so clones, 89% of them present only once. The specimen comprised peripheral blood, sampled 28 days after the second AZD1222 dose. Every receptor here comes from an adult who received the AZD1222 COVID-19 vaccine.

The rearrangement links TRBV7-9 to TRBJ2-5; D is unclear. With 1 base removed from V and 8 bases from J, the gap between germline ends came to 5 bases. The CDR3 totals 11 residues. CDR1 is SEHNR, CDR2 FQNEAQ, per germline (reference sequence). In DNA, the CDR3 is TGTGCCAGCAGCTTAGATGGTACCCAGTACTTC. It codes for CASSLDGTQYF. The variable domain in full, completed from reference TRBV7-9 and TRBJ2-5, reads DTGVSQNPRHKITKRGQNVTFRCDPISEHNRLYWYRQTLGQGPEFLTYFQNEAQLEKSRLLSDRFSAERPKGSFSTLEIQRTEQGDSAMYLCASSLDGTQYFGPGTRLLVL.

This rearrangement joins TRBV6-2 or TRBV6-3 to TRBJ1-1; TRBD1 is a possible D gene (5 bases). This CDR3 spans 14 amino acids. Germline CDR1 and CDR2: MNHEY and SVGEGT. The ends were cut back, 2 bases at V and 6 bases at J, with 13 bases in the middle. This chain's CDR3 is CASSYPLRDPEAFF. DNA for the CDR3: TGTGCCAGCAGTTACCCCCTCCGGGACCCTGAAGCTTTCTTT.

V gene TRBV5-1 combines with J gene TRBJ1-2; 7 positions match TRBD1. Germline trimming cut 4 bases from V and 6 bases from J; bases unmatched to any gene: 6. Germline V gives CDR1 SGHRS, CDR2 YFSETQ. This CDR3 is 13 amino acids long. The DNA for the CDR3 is TGCGCCAGCAGCCAGCAAGGGACAGATGGCTACACCTTC. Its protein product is CASSQQGTDGYTF. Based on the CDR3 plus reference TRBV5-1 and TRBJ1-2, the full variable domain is KAGVTQTPRYLIKTRGQQVTLSCSPISGHRSVSWYQQTPGQGLQFLFEYFSETQRNKGNFPGRFSGRQFSNSRSEMNVSTLELGDSALYLCASSQQGTDGYTFGSGTRLTVV.

In nucleotides, the CDR3 is TGCGCCAGCAGCCAAGAAACCGGGATGGGTGAAAAACTGTTTTTT. Residues: CASSQETGMGEKLFF. The chain carries TRBV4-1 and TRBJ1-4; D gene ambiguous. The CDR3 extends over 15 amino acids. Germline V CDR1 and CDR2: MGHRA, YSYEKL. The V end was cut by 0 bases, the J end by 7 bases, with 12 bases between.

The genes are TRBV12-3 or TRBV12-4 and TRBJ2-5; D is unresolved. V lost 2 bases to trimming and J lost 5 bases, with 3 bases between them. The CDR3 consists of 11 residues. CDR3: CASSLMETQYF. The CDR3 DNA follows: TGTGCCAGCAGTTTAATGGAGACCCAGTACTTC.

The CDR3 here is CASSPGQSSYEQYF. DNA of the CDR3: TGTGCCAGCAGCCCCGGACAAAGTTCCTACGAGCAGTACTTC. V and J are TRBV11-2 and TRBJ2-7, with TRBD1 as a possible D gene (5 bases). The CDR3 has 14 residues. Germline V gives CDR1 SGHAT, CDR2 FQNNGV. V lost 5 bases and J lost 1, with 12 bases in between.

The CDR3 nucleotides read TGTGCCAGCAGTTCGGTCGGAGGCTACACCTTC. Residues: CASSSVGGYTF. The J gene is TRBJ1-2, the V gene TRBV28; D gene ambiguous. The germline V gene has CDR1 MDHEN and CDR2 SYDVKM. This CDR3 is 11 amino acids long. Trimming removed 4 bases from V and 8 bases from J, with 8 bases in between.

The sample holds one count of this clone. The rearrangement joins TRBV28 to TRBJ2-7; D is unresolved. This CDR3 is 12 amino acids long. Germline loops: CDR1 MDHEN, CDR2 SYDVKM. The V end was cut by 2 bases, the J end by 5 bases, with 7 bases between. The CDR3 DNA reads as TGTGCCAGCAGTTTAAGGGTAAACGAGCAGTACTTC. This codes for CASSLRVNEQYF.